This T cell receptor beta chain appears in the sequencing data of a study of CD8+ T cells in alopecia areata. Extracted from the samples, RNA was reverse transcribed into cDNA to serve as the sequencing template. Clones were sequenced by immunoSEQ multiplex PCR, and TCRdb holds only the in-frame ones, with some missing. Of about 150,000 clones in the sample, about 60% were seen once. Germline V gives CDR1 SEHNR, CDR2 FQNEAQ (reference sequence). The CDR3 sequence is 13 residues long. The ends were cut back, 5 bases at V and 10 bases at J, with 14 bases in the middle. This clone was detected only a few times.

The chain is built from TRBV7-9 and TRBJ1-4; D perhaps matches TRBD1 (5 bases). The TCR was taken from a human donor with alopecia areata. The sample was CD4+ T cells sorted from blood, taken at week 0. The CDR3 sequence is CASSPPGVRKLFF. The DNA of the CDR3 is TGTGCCAGCAGCCCCCCGGGGGTGAGAAAACTGTTTTTT. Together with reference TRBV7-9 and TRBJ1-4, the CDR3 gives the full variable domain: DTGVSQNPRHKITKRGQNVTFRCDPISEHNRLYWYRQTLGQGPEFLTYFQNEAQLEKSRLLSDRFSAERPKGSFSTLEIQRTEQGDSAMYLCASSPPGVRKLFFGSGTQLSVL.